This T cell receptor (beta chain) stems from a study of OX40 agonist ivuxolimab in advanced cancers. Findings of the study overall: Doses of 0.1 to 3.0 mg/kg were accompanied by clonal expansion of CD4+ and CD8+ blood T cells by week 6.

As regards this clone: The antigen is undetermined.

Patients were excluded for autoimmune disease history or systemic immunosuppression. Measured with immunoSEQ multiplex PCR; TCRdb has only the in-frame clones, and not every one. This table has some 150,000 clones, 90% appearing once. The CDR3 is made up of 18 amino acids. V dropped 5 bases and J dropped 5; count of bases not matched to a gene: 15. Looked up from germline, CDR1 is SGHVS and CDR2 is FQNEAQ. The source material was CD4+ or CD8+ T cells sorted from blood, sampled in a trial of the OX40 agonist ivuxolimab. This rearrangement joins TRBV7-8 to TRBJ1-5; TRBD1 aligns across 10 bases. This sequence originates from an adult with an advanced solid tumor such as melanoma, head and neck, liver or kidney cancer. CDR3 loop: CASSPGTGASLSYQPQHF. CDR3 nucleotides: TGTGCCAGCAGCCCAGGGACAGGGGCGTCGTTATCCTATCAGCCCCAGCATTTT.